By its share, the clone carrying this TCR beta chain is medium-sized (0.01 to 0.1%). Antigen specificity is unknown. The method was immunoSEQ multiplex PCR; TCRdb's version includes in-frame clones alone and lacks a portion of them. The sample contains 30,000 to 40,000 clones, around 85% of which appear only once. The data originate from a study of OX40 agonist ivuxolimab in advanced cancers. General study findings and limits: Doses of 0.1 to 3.0 mg/kg were accompanied by clonal expansion of CD4+ and CD8+ blood T cells by week 6.

The V end was cut by 2 bases, the J end by 3 bases, with 5 bases between. The CDR3 consists of 12 residues. CDR1 and CDR2 from the germline V gene are MDHEN and SYDVKM. Specimen: CD4+ or CD8+ T cells sorted from blood, collected in a trial of the OX40 agonist ivuxolimab. The chain has TRBV28 and TRBJ2-7; D gene unclear. This receptor was identified in an adult with an advanced solid tumor such as melanoma, head and neck, liver or kidney cancer. The CDR3: CASSLSLYEQYF. As DNA, the CDR3 is TGTGCCAGCAGTTTAAGTCTCTACGAGCAGTACTTC.